The sequence of this T cell receptor (beta chain) was determined in a study of cytomegalovirus exposure and HLA in healthy donors. Overall study context: According to later analysis, the same platform produced the 100 to 150 validation and approximately 700 first-cohort repertoires.

Overall study findings and caveats: The study labeled about 160 TCR beta chains cytomegalovirus-associated.

The donors were part of the validation cohort of roughly 110 subjects. That cohort was separate from the first cohort, which comprised 550 to 750 subjects. This clone came up once. What it binds is not known. The assay was immunoSEQ multiplex PCR, and TCRdb's table has in-frame clones only and misses some. Of 200,000 to 250,000 clones listed, approximately 87% are singletons. The sample comprised PBMCs. This receptor was obtained from a woman younger than 35 in good health and CMV-seronegative.

Written as DNA, the CDR3 is TGTGCCACCAGCAGATTGGACAGGGCTGGTCAGCCCCAGCATTTT. As protein: CATSRLDRAGQPQHF. The chain uses TRBV15 and TRBJ1-5, with 8 nucleotides matching TRBD1. Unmatched junction bases numbered 6, after V lost 2 bases and J lost 6 bases. Germline CDR1 is LNHNV and CDR2 is YYDKDF (reference sequence). The CDR3 has 15 residues.